This entry lists 13 T cell receptor beta chains sequenced from one sample in a study of regulatory T cells in long-lasting Graves disease. The time point denotes: newly diagnosed GD, antithyroid drugs for less than 3 months. RNA from PBMCs was the source of the TCR library. Building of the TCR beta libraries involved iRepertoire HTBI primers and Arm-PCR of CDR3 regions. Using its own MiXCR run on the multiplex PCR reads, TCRdb lists one record per CDR3 protein. In the table there are some 490,000 distinct CDR3 sequences, more than 10% of which are singletons. The sample was also linked to a second study, of T cells in Graves' hyperthyroidism and ophthalmopathy.

Source: peripheral blood mononuclear cells (PBMCs), taken at new diagnosis, from a patient treated with antithyroid drugs. These receptors were obtained from a woman aged 30 to 39 with Graves disease.

About this clonotype itself: A far larger clone differs by one base, so this is likely a read error. The genes are TRBV6-2 or TRBV6-3 and TRBJ2-7; D is unresolved. CDR3 length equals 16 residues. Germline CDR1 reads MNHEY; CDR2 reads SVGEGT. CDR3 sequence: CASSYSVSGGSHEQYF. DNA of the CDR3: TGTGCCAGCAGTTACTCGGTGTCAGGCGGCTCCCACGAGCAGTACTTC.

This clonotype has more than one count but fewer than ten. The chain carries TRBV19 and TRBJ1-2; 11 bases line up with TRBD1. Germline CDR1 and CDR2: LNHDA and SQIVND (reference sequence). Trimming at V came to 10 bases and at J to 7 bases, leaving 11 bases not matched to a gene. This CDR3 contains 14 residues. For the CDR3, the DNA is TGTGCCACCAGGACAGGGGGCGTCCGGGGTGGCTACACCTTC. Translated: CATRTGGVRGGYTF.

This clonotype was detected many times. The rearrangement uses TRBV6-1 and TRBJ1-4; D uncertain. V was pared by 6 bases and J by 8 bases, with 16 bases between. This CDR3 comprises 14 residues. Germline assignment: CDR1 MNHNS and CDR2 SASEGT. The CDR3 nucleotides are TGTGCCAGCAGGGACGGGCCCAGTGGGGAAAAACTGTTTTTT. Amino acid sequence: CASRDGPSGEKLFF.

J is TRBJ1-3 and V is TRBV4-1; 7 nucleotides line up with TRBD1. Germline V gives CDR1 MGHRA, CDR2 YSYEKL. The CDR3 sequence is 21 residues long. Trimming removed 4 bases from V and 1 base from J; junction bases left unmatched: 22. The CDR3 is CASSPHPFTAGGKVSGNTIYF. CDR3 nucleotides: TGCGCCAGCAGCCCTCACCCGTTCACTGCAGGGGGTAAAGTGTCTGGAAACACCATATATTTT.

V gene TRBV6-2 or TRBV6-3 combines with J gene TRBJ2-1, with D perhaps matching TRBD1 (6 bases). Germline CDR1 reads MNHEY; CDR2 reads SVGEGT. The ends were cut back, 4 bases at V and 9 bases at J, with 31 bases in the middle. CDR3 length equals 19 residues. The CDR3 bases are TGTGCCAGCAGTTCCACTTTTTCCTCGGGACACCTACGAGGGAGTGAGCAGTTCTTC. It codes for CASSSTFSSGHLRGSEQFF.

This clonotype has at least ten counts. The CDR3: CSARTTSGSPYNEQFF. The CDR3 coding sequence is TGCAGTGCCCGGACGACTAGCGGATCTCCCTACAATGAGCAGTTCTTC. This chain uses TRBV20-1 with TRBJ2-1; 9 nucleotides agree with TRBD2. Per germline, CDR1 DFQATT and CDR2 SNEGSKA (reference sequence). The CDR3 contains 16 residues. With 6 bases clipped from V and 2 bases from J, the junction kept 11 bases outside the gene matches.

The chain employs TRBV19 and TRBJ1-2; TRBD1 agrees at 8 bases. CDR1 and CDR2 (germline): LNHDA, SQIVND (reference sequence). The CDR3 has 11 amino acids. V shed 6 bases and J 8 bases; nucleotides not matched to a gene: 2. DNA for the CDR3: TGTGCCAGTAGAGACAGGGGCGGCTACACCTTC. Translation: CASRDRGGYTF. The complete variable domain, with remaining parts taken from reference TRBV19 and TRBJ1-2, reads DGGITQSPKYLFRKEGQNVTLSCEQNLNHDAMYWYRQDPGQGLRLIYYSQIVNDFQKGDIAEGYSVSREKKESFPLTVTSAQKNPTAFYLCASRDRGGYTFGSGTRLTVV.

The table lists this clonotype with many counts. The chain joins TRBV24-1 to TRBJ2-7; 8 bases line up with TRBD1. V was pared by 3 bases and J by 6 bases, with 9 bases of the junction left unmatched. Germline lookup yields CDR1 KGHDR and CDR2 SFDVKD. CDR3 length equals 15 residues. The CDR3 protein is CATSDPGTGSREQYF. The CDR3 region has the DNA TGTGCCACCAGTGATCCGGGGACAGGATCTCGCGAGCAGTACTTC.

This clonotype was found a few times. This may arise from a read error, as a much more abundant clone is one base away. The gene calls are TRBV6-2 or TRBV6-3 and TRBJ2-1, with 11 positions matching TRBD2. The CDR3 has 13 residues. CDR1 and CDR2 (germline): MNHEY, SVGEGT. V was clipped by 6 bases and J by 6 bases; unmatched bases: 1. This CDR3 reads CASRLAGVNEQFF. CDR3 bases: TGTGCCAGCAGACTAGCGGGAGTCAATGAGCAGTTCTTC.

In its sample, this clonotype was seen many times. The chain employs TRBV12-3 or TRBV12-4 and TRBJ1-2, with D tentatively TRBD1 (6 bases). V lost 6 bases and J lost 5, with 13 bases in between. The CDR3 is 13 residues long. Written as DNA, the CDR3 is TGTGCCAGCAGCGTGGACAGCTTTTATGGCTACACCTTC. As protein: CASSVDSFYGYTF.

In its sample, this clonotype was seen many times. The CDR3 reads CASRGTGRTEAFF. The DNA for the CDR3 is TGCGCCAGCAGGGGGACAGGGAGGACCGAAGCTTTCTTT. This sequence joins TRBV4-1 and TRBJ1-1; 9 bases agree with TRBD1. Germline CDR1 MGHRA, CDR2 YSYEKL. With 6 bases clipped from V and 8 bases from J, the junction kept 7 bases outside the gene matches. The CDR3 contains 13 residues.

The table lists this clonotype with many counts. The V gene is TRBV6-1, the J gene TRBJ1-2, with a possible D match to TRBD1 (6 bases). CDR3 length: 15 amino acids. Germline values: CDR1 MNHNS, CDR2 SASEGT. Trimming cost V 7 bases and J 4 bases, with 19 bases left between them. The CDR3 loop is CASTTRDRRGYGYTF. The DNA of the CDR3 is TGTGCCAGCACCACCAGAGACAGGCGCGGCTATGGCTACACCTTC.

This clonotype was detected many times. This chain joins TRBV7-6 and TRBJ2-5; D call uncertain. The CDR3 runs to 15 residues. The V and J ends lost 4 bases and 2 bases respectively, with 14 bases between them. Per germline, CDR1 SGHVS and CDR2 FNYEAQ. The CDR3 protein is CASSYGWAQQETQYF. CDR3 coding DNA: TGTGCCAGCAGCTACGGGTGGGCGCAACAAGAGACCCAGTACTTC.